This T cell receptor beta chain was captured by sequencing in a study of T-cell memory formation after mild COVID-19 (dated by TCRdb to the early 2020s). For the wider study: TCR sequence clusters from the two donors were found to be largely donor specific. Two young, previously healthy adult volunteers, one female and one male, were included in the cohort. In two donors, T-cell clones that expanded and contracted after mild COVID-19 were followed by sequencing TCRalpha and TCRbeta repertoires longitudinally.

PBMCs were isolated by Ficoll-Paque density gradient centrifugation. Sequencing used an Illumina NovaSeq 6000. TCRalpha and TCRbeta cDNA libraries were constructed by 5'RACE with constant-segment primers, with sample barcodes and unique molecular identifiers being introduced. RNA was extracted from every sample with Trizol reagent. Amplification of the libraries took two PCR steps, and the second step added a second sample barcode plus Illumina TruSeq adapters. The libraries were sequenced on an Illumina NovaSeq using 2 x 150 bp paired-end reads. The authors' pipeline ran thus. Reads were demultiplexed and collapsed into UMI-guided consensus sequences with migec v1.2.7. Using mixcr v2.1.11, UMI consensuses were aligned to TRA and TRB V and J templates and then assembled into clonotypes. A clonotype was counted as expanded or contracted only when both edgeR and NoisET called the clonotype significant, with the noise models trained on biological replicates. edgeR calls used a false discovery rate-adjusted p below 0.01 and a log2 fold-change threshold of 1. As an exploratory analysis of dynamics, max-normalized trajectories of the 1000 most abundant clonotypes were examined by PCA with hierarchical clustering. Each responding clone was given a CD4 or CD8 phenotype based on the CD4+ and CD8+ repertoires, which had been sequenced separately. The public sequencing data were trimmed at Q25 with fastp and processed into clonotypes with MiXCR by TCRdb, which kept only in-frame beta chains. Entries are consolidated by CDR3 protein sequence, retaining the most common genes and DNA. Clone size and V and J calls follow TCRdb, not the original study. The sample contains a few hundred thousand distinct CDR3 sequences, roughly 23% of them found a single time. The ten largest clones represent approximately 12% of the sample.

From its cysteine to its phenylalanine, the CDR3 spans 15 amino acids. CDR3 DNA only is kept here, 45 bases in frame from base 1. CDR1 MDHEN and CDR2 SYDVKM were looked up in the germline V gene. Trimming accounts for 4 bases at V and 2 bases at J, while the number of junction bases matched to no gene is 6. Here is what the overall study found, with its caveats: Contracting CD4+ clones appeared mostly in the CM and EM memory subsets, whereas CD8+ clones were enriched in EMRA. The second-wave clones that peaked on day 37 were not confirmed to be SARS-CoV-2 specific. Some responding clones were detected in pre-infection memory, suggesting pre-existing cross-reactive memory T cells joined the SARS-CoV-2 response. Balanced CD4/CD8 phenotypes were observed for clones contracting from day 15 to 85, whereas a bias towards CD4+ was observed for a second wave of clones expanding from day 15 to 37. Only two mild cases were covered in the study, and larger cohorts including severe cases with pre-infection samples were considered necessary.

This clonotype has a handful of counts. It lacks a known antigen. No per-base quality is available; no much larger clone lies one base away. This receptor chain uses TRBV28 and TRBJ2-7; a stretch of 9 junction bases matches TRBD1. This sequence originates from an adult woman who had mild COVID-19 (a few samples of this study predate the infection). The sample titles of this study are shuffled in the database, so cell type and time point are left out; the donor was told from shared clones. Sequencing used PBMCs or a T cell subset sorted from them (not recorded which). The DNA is TGTGCCAGCAGTTCCCCCGGGACAGGGACCTACGAGCAGTACTTC. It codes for CASSSPGTGTYEQYF.